This entry describes one T cell receptor beta chain. Random hexamers were used to reverse transcribe roughly 0.5 to 1 ug of RNA. The CDR3 of TCR beta was amplified by immunoSEQ multiplex PCR across 54 Vbeta and 13 Jbeta. TCRdb called the immunoSEQ multiplex PCR reads again in MiXCR, with one record for every CDR3 protein. The sample lists about 180,000 distinct CDR3 sequences; about 95% were seen once. The data are from a study of CD8 T cells in Susac syndrome. The CDR3 is 15 residues long. V lost 7 bases, J lost 5 bases, and 14 bases stayed unmatched. The source material was CD8+ T cells from PBMCs. The chain carries TRBV12-3 or TRBV12-4 and TRBJ2-7; 7 bases line up with TRBD2. The clonotype was recovered from a human donor with multiple sclerosis. CDR3 amino acids: CASNNVGEGLDEQYF. DNA of the CDR3: TGTGCCAGCAACAATGTGGGGGAGGGCCTCGACGAGCAGTACTTC.